The clone carrying this T cell receptor beta chain was counted only a few times. No antigen is known for it. There are 21 residues in the CDR3. The V gene lost 6 bases and the J gene lost 2 bases, with 38 bases spanning the gap. CDR1 is DFQATT and CDR2 is SNEGSKA in the germline V gene (reference sequence). The data derive from a study of identical twins. Study-level findings and limits: Out-of-frame alpha sequences shared between twins exhibited an excess of low generation probability. One should note that invariant MAIT and iNKT cells could partly confound zero-insertion analyses.

TCRdb redid the calling of the 5' RACE reads with MiXCR, one entry per CDR3 protein. The top ten hold around 0.95% of the sample, which has hundreds of thousands of distinct CDR3 sequences, approximately 9% seen once. This sample also belongs to another study, concerning yellow fever vaccine responses in identical twins. That study reports: Reportedly, the T cell response mounted by twins to vaccine seemed partly convergent, partly personalized.

The V call is TRBV20-1, the J call TRBJ2-7; D might be TRBD2 (7 bases). The sequenced material came from PBMCs. This sequence was found in a woman younger than 35 in good health. CDR3 DNA sequence: TGCAGTGCGAAAGGTCCTGCTGGAGACAAGGGGGAAGGGGGGGGCACCTACGAGCAGTACTTC. This sequence encodes CSAKGPAGDKGEGGGTYEQYF.